The source of this T cell receptor beta chain is a study of CXCR3-negative and CXCR3-positive naive CD8 T cells. Study background: The dataset comprises 110 million to 150 million TRB reads in total, with about 1.5 +/- 0.3 million reads per library. General study points: Cryopreservation partially decreased CXCR3 expression, and most assays used fresh PBMCs. Naive cells that were CXCR3-negative or CXCR3-positive used TRBV-TRBJ genes alike, while memory cells diverged. Sequencing showed both naive subsets with comparably high diversity, and memory CD8+ cells much lower.

To note about this clonotype: Its target is not known.

Germline V lookup: CDR1 LNHNV, CDR2 YYDKDF (reference sequence). This CDR3 has 14 residues. The authors prepared UMI-labeled TRB cDNA libraries by 5' RACE. Each CDR3 protein gets one entry in TCRdb, which reprocessed the 5' RACE reads and gives no DNA. The data show about 28,000 distinct CDR3 sequences, and the top ten clones hold roughly a tenth. The chain uses TRBV15 and TRBJ2-2; TCRdb picks TRBD1, but there is no DNA to check that call. Sequencing used memory CD8+ T cells from blood. The origin of this receptor is a human donor in good health. Some clones in this sample may be carry-over from other donors' samples. CDR3 in amino acids: CATSTGTDTGELFF.